Listed below are T cell receptor beta chains from one sample, sequenced in a study of cytomegalovirus exposure and HLA in healthy donors. Data came from immunoSEQ multiplex PCR; TCRdb stores just in-frame clones and leaves some out. The sample yields about 130,000 clones, approximately 82% seen once. The sequenced sample was PBMCs. Source of these receptors: a young man in good health and CMV-seropositive. Both conserved end residues are part of each CDR3. The D gene is left open where the match is weak. Size is omitted from some rows. Given values are once, few, many or a class for expanded clones.

length,D,size,J,V,CDR3,DNA
13,NA,NA,TRBJ2-3,TRBV6-5,CASTEGGLDTQYF,TGTGCCAGCACCGAAGGGGGTCTAGATACGCAGTATTTT
13,NA,NA,TRBJ1-2,TRBV10-1,CASSERRFDGYTF,TGCGCCAGCAGTGAACGCAGGTTTGATGGCTACACCTTC
15,TRBD2,NA,TRBJ2-7,TRBV28,CASRLGLAGHYEQYF,TGTGCCAGCAGACTCGGACTAGCGGGACACTACGAGCAGTACTTC
14,NA,NA,TRBJ2-7,TRBV19,CASSYGRGTYEQYF,TGTGCCAGTAGTTACGGCAGGGGAACCTACGAGCAGTACTTC
17,TRBD2,NA,TRBJ2-1,TRBV4-1,CASSPFWFSGGYNEQFF,TGCGCCAGCAGCCCCTTCTGGTTTAGCGGGGGATACAATGAGCAGTTCTTC
15,TRBD1,NA,TRBJ2-7,TRBV5-1,CASSFGTGYSYEQYF,TGCGCCAGCAGCTTCGGGACAGGCTACTCCTACGAGCAGTACTTC
17,TRBD1,NA,TRBJ2-7,TRBV11-2,CASSLDDRGQGYNEQYF,TGTGCCAGCAGCTTAGATGACAGGGGGCAAGGTTACAACGAGCAGTACTTC
15,NA,NA,TRBJ2-1,TRBV28,CASSTPRQGRNEQFF,TGTGCCAGCAGTACCCCACGGCAGGGAAGAAATGAGCAGTTCTTC
15,NA,NA,TRBJ1-1,TRBV10-2,CASSGWDTLNTEAFF,TGCGCCAGCAGTGGATGGGACACCTTGAACACTGAAGCTTTCTTT
13,NA,once,TRBJ1-1,TRBV11-2,CASSLVAIREAFF,TGTGCCAGCAGCTTAGTGGCCATTCGGGAGGCTTTCTTT
17,TRBD2,NA,TRBJ2-5,TRBV30,CAWIRRTSGEPQETQYF,TGTGCCTGGATCCGCCGGACTAGCGGGGAACCCCAAGAGACCCAGTACTTC
13,TRBD2,few,TRBJ2-7,TRBV6-5,CASGVSGTYEQYF,TGTGCCTCCGGCGTTAGCGGGACCTACGAGCAGTACTTC
16,TRBD1,NA,TRBJ2-2,TRBV19,CASSPLRDRVGGELFF,TGTGCCAGTAGTCCCCTCCGGGACAGGGTGGGCGGGGAGCTGTTTTTT
16,NA,once,TRBJ1-6,TRBV19,CASSIAFGTGNSPPHF,NA
13,NA,NA,TRBJ2-7,TRBV10-3,CAVKSGEAYEQYF,TGTGCCGTTAAGTCCGGGGAAGCCTACGAGCAGTACTTC
15,NA,NA,TRBJ2-5,TRBV5-4,CASSLYWGYQETQYF,TGTGCCAGCAGCTTGTATTGGGGCTACCAAGAGACCCAGTACTTC
13,NA,NA,TRBJ1-2,TRBV30,CASTPGPGKGYTF,TGTGCCTCGACCCCTGGGCCCGGTAAAGGCTACACCTTC
12,NA,NA,TRBJ2-7,TRBV27,CASSNSSYEQYF,TGTGCCAGCAGTAACAGCTCCTACGAGCAGTACTTC
14,NA,NA,TRBJ1-4,TRBV9,CASSPNPTNEKLFF,TGTGCCAGCAGTCCTAACCCCACTAATGAAAAACTGTTTTTT
15,NA,NA,TRBJ1-1,TRBV11-2,CASSLASIMNTEAFF,TGTGCCAGCAGCTTAGCATCCATCATGAACACTGAAGCTTTCTTT
16,NA,NA,TRBJ2-7,TRBV4-1,CASSQYRTATSYEQYF,TGCGCCAGCAGCCAATACCGAACAGCAACCTCCTACGAGCAGTACTTC
13,TRBD1,NA,TRBJ1-2,TRBV7-9,CASSLWGQDGYTF,TGTGCCAGCAGCTTATGGGGACAGGATGGCTACACCTTC
16,TRBD1,NA,TRBJ2-1,TRBV5-1,CASSSVGDRGPLEQFF,TGCGCCAGCAGCTCGGTGGGGGACAGGGGGCCCCTCGAGCAGTTCTTC
16,TRBD1,NA,TRBJ1-5,TRBV6-4,CASSDTQTGNNQPQHF,TGTGCCAGCAGTGACACCCAGACAGGGAATAATCAGCCCCAGCATTTT
13,NA,NA,TRBJ2-1,TRBV7-9,CASSPEAIYEQFF,TGTGCCAGCAGCCCCGAGGCTATCTATGAGCAGTTCTTC
14,NA,NA,TRBJ2-7,TRBV6-5,CASSYSAGPYEQYF,TGTGCCAGCAGTTACTCGGCAGGCCCCTACGAGCAGTACTTC
15,NA,NA,TRBJ1-5,TRBV7-8,CASSLARWGNQPQHF,TGTGCCAGCAGCTTAGCGCGGTGGGGCAATCAGCCCCAGCATTTT
13,NA,many,TRBJ2-7,TRBV18,CASSPRGGNEQYF,TGTGCCAGCTCACCGAGGGGAGGCAACGAGCAGTACTTC